The present TCR beta chain was sequenced within a study of beta chain features in type 1 diabetes. Study-level results: All four CD4+ subsets from Type 1 diabetes patients carried moderately but significantly shorter TCRB CDR3s.

The CDR3 runs 16 residues. J lost 4 bases, V lost 1 base, and 7 bases had no gene match. CDR1 is LNHDA and CDR2 is SQIVND in the germline V gene (reference sequence). The authors reverse transcribed all of the isolated RNA, so sequencing captured expressed TCRB transcripts. Using immunoSEQ multiplex PCR, the repertoire was profiled, and TCRdb retains in-frame clones only, with some absent. The data show about 340,000 clones, approximately 12% seen once. Points on this clone: The antigen remains undetermined.

The sequenced material came from naive CD4+ T cells from blood. The sequence derives from a woman between 18 and 29 years old with type 1 diabetes. V is TRBV19 and J is TRBJ1-5; 7 bases match TRBD1. CDR3 sequence (DNA): TGTGCCAGTAGTATAGTAGGCAGGGGGTGGAATCAGCCCCAGCATTTT. As protein: CASSIVGRGWNQPQHF.